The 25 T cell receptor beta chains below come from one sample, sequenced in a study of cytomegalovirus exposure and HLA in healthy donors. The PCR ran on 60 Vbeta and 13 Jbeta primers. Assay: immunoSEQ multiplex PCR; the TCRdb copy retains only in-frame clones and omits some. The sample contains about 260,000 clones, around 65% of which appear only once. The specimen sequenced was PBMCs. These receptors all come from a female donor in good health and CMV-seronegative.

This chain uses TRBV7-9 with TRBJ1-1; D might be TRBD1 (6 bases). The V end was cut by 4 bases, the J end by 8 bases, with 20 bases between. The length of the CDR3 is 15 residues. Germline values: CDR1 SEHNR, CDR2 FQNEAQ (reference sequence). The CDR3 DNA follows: TGTGCCAGCAGCTCCTTTAGCCCGCCACAGGGAGAAGCTTTCTTT. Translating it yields CASSSFSPPQGEAFF.

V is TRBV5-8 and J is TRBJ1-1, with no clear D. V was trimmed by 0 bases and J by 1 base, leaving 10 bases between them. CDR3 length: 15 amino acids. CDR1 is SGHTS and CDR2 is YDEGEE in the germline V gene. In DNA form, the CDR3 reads TGTGCCAGCAGCTTGGCCGGCGGAGAGAACACTGAAGCTTTCTTT. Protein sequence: CASSLAGGENTEAFF.

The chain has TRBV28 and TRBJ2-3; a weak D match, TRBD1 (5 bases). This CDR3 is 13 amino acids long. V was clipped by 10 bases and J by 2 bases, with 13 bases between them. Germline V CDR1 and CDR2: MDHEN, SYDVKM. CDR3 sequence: CAIQGTPTDTQYF. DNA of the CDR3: TGTGCCATCCAGGGCACCCCCACAGATACGCAGTATTTT. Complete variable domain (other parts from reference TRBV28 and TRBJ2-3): DVKVTQSSRYLVKRTGEKVFLECVQDMDHENMFWYRQDPGLGLRLIYFSYDVKMKEKGDIPEGYSVSREKKERFSLILESASTNQTSMYLCAIQGTPTDTQYFGPGTRLTVL.

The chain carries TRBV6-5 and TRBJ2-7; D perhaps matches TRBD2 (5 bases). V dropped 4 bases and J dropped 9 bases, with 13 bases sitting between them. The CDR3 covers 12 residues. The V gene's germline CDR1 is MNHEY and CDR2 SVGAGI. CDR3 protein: CASSSPAGGQYF. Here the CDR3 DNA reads TGTGCCAGCAGTTCCCCGGCGGGTGGGCAGTACTTC.

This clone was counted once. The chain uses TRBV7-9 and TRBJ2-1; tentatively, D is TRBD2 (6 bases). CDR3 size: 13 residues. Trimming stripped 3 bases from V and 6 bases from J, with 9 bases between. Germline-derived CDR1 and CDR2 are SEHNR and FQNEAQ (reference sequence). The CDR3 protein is CASSFGLPNEQFF. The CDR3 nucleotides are TGTGCCAGCAGCTTCGGACTACCCAATGAGCAGTTCTTC.

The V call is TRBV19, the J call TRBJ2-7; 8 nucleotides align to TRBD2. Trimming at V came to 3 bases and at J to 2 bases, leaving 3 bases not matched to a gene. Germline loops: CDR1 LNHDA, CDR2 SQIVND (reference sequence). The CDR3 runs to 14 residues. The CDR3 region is CASSITSGAYEQYF. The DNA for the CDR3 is TGTGCCAGTAGTATTACTAGCGGTGCCTACGAGCAGTACTTC.

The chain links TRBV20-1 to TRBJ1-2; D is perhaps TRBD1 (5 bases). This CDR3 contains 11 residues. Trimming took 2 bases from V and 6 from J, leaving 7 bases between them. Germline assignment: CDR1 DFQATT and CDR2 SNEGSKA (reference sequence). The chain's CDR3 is CSARKGNGYTF. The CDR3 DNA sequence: TGCAGTGCTAGAAAGGGGAATGGCTACACCTTC.

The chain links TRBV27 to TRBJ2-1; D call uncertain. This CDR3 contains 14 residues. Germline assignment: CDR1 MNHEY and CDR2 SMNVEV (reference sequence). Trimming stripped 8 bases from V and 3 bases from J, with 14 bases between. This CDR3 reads CASCTASGYNEQFF. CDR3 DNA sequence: TGTGCCAGCTGCACCGCTTCAGGCTACAATGAGCAGTTCTTC.

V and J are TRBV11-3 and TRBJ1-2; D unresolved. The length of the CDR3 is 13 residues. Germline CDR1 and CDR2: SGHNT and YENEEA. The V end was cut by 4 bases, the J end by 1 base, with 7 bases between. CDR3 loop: CASSSTDNYGYTF. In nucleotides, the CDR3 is TGTGCCAGCAGCTCTACCGATAACTATGGCTACACCTTC.

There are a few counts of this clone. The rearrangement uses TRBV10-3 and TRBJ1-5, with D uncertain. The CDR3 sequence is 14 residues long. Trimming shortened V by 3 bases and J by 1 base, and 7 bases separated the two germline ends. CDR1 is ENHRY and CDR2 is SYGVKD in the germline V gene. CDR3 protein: CAISDRSSNQPQHF. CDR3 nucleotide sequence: TGTGCCATCAGTGACAGGTCCAGCAATCAGCCCCAGCATTTT.

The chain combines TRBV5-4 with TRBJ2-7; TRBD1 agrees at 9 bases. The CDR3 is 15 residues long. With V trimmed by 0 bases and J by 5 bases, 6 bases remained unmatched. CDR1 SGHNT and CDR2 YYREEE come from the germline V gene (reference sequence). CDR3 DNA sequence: TGTGCCAGCAGCTTGGCCGGGACAGGGCGAAACGAGCAGTACTTC. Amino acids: CASSLAGTGRNEQYF.

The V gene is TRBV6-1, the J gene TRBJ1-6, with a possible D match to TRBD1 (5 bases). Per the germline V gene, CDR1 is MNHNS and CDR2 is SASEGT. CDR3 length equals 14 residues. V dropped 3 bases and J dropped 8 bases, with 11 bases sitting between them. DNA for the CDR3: TGTGCCAGCAGTGATGTGGGACTCTATTCACCCCTCCACTTT. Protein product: CASSDVGLYSPLHF.

The CDR3, as DNA: TGTGCCAGCTCACCCCAAACTAGCGGACTCTACGAGCAGTACTTC. Amino acid sequence: CASSPQTSGLYEQYF. The genes are TRBV18 and TRBJ2-7; 8 bases line up with TRBD2. V lost 3 bases, J lost 3 bases, and 7 bases stayed unmatched. CDR1 is KGHSH, CDR2 LQKENI, per germline. The CDR3 runs to 15 residues.

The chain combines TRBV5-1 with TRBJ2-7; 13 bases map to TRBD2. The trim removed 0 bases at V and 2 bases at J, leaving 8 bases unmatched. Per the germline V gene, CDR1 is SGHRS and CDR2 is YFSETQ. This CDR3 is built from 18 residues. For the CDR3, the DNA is TGCGCCAGCAGCTTGGCCACCGGGACTAGCGGGGCAACCTACGAGCAGTACTTC. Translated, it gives CASSLATGTSGATYEQYF.

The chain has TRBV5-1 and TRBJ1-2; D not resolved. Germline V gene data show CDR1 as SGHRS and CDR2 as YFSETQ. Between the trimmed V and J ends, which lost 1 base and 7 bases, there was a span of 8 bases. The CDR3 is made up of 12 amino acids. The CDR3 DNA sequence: TGCGCCAGCAGCTTGAAGGGAGTTGGCTACACCTTC. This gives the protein CASSLKGVGYTF.

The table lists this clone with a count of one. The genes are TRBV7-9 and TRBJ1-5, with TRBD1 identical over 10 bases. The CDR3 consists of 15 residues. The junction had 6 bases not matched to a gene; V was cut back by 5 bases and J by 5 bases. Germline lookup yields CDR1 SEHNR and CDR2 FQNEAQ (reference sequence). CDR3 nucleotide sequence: TGTGCCAGCAGCCCCGGGACAGGGGATTATCAGCCCCAGCATTTT. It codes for CASSPGTGDYQPQHF. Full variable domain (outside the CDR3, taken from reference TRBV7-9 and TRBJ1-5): DTGVSQNPRHKITKRGQNVTFRCDPISEHNRLYWYRQTLGQGPEFLTYFQNEAQLEKSRLLSDRFSAERPKGSFSTLEIQRTEQGDSAMYLCASSPGTGDYQPQHFGDGTRLSIL.

The CDR3, as DNA: TGTGCCAGCACCCCTGGGGGCAGGGTCCCCTACGAGCAGTACTTC. As protein: CASTPGGRVPYEQYF. V is TRBV28 and J is TRBJ2-7; weak D call: TRBD1 (6 bases). This CDR3 comprises 15 residues. V lost 7 bases, J lost 2 bases, and 18 bases lay in between. Germline values: CDR1 MDHEN, CDR2 SYDVKM.

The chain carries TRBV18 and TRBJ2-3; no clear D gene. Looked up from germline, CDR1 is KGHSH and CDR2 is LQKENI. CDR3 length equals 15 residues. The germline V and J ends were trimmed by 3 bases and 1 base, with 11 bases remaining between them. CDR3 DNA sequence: TGTGCCAGCTCACCGGCATCTCGGGGCACAGATACGCAGTATTTT. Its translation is CASSPASRGTDTQYF. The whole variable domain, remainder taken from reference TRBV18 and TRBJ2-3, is NAGVMQNPRHLVRRRGQEARLRCSPMKGHSHVYWYRQLPEEGLKFMVYLQKENIIDESGMPKERFSAEFPKEGPSILRIQQVVRGDSAAYFCASSPASRGTDTQYFGPGTRLTVL.

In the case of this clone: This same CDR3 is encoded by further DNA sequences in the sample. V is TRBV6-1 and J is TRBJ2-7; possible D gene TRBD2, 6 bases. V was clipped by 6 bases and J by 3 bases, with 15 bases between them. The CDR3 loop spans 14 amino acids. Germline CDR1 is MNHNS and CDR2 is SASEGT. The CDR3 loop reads CASSGTGRSYEQYF. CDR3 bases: TGTGCCAGCAGCGGGACGGGGAGGAGCTACGAGCAGTACTTC.

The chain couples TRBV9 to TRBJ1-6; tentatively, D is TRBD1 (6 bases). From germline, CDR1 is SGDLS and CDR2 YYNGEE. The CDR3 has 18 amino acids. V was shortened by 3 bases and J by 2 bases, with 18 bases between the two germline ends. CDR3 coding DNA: TGTGCCAGCAGCGCGAATGAGGGGGGGACCGCCTATAATTCACCCCTCCACTTT. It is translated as CASSANEGGTAYNSPLHF.

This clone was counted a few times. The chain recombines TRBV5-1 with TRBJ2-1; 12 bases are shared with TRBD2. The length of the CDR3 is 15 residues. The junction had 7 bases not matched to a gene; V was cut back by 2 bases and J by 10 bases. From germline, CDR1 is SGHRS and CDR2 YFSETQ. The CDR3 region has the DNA TGCGCCAGCAGCTTTCTAGCGGGAGGGCCCCAGGAGCAGTTCTTC. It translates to CASSFLAGGPQEQFF.

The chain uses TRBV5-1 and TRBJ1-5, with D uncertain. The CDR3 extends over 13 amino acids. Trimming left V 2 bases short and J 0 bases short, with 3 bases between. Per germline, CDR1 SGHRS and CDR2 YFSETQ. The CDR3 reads CASSFSSNQPQHF. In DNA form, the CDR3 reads TGCGCCAGCAGCTTTAGTAGCAATCAGCCCCAGCATTTT.

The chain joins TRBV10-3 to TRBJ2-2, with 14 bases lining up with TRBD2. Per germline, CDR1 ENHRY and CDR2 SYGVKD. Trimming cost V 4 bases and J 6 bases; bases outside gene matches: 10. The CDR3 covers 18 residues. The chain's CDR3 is CAISVGSGLAGVSGELFF. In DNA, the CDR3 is TGTGCCATCAGTGTAGGTTCGGGACTAGCGGGAGTCTCCGGGGAGCTGTTTTTT.

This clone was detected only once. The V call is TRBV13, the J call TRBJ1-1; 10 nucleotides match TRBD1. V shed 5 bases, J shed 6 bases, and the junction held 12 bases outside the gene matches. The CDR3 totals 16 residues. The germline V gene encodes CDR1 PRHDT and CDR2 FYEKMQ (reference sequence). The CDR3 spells CASSPTGTGVFSEAFF. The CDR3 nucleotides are TGTGCCAGCAGCCCGACCGGGACAGGGGTGTTTTCTGAAGCTTTCTTT.

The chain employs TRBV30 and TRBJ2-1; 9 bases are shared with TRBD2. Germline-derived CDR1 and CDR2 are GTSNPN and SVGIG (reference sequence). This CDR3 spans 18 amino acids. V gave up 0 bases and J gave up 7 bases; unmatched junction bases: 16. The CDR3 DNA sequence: TGTGCCTGGAGTGTTTATTTTTTACGGCGGGAGGGCAGGAATGAGCAGTTCTTC. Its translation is CAWSVYFLRREGRNEQFF.